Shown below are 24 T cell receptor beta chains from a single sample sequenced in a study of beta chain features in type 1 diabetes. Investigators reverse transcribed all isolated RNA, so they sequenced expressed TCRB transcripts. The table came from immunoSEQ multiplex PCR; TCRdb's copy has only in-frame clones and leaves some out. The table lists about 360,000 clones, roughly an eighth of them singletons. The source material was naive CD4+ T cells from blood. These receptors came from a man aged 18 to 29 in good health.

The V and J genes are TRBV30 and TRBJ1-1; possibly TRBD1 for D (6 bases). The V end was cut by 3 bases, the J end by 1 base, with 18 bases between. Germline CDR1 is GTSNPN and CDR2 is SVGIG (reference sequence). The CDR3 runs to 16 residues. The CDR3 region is CAWSDKTPRGNTEAFF. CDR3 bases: TGTGCCTGGAGCGACAAAACTCCCAGGGGGAACACTGAAGCTTTCTTT.

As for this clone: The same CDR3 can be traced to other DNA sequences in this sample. The CDR3 DNA reads TGCGCCAGCAGCTCGACAGGCCAAGAGACCCAGTACTTC. Its protein is CASSSTGQETQYF. This chain connects TRBV5-1 to TRBJ2-5, with D possibly TRBD1 on 6 matching bases. Germline V CDR1 and CDR2: SGHRS, YFSETQ. Trimming took off 3 bases at V and 1 base at J, with 7 bases between the two ends. The CDR3 has 13 amino acids.

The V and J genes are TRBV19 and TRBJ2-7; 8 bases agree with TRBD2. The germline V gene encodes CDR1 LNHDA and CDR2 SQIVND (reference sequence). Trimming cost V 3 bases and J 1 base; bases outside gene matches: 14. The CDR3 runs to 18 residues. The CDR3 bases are TGTGCCAGTAGTATTAAGGGACTAGGACAGTCACATTCCTACGAGCAGTACTTC. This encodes CASSIKGLGQSHSYEQYF.

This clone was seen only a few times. CDR3 nucleotide sequence: TGTGCCAGCTCACTCAACAGCAATGAGCAGTTCTTC. It codes for CASSLNSNEQFF. The gene calls are TRBV18 and TRBJ2-1; D gene unclear. Germline V gives CDR1 KGHSH, CDR2 LQKENI. There are 12 residues in the CDR3. V gave up 4 bases and J gave up 6 bases, with 7 bases separating them.

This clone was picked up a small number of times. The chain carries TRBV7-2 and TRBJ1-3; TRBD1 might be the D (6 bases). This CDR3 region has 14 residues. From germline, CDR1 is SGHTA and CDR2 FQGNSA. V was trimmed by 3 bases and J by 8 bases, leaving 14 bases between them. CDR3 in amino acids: CASSFRGLWDTIYF. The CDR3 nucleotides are TGTGCCAGCAGCTTCAGGGGTTTGTGGGACACCATATATTTT. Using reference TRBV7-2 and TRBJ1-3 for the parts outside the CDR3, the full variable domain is GAGVSQSPSNKVTEKGKDVELRCDPISGHTALYWYRQSLGQGLEFLIYFQGNSAPDKSGLPSDRFSAERTGGSVSTLTIQRTQQEDSAVYLCASSFRGLWDTIYFGEGSWLTVV.

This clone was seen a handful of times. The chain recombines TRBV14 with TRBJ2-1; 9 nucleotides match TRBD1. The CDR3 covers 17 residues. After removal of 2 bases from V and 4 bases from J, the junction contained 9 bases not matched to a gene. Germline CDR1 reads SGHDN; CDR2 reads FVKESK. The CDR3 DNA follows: TGTGCCAGCAGCCAACGAATACAGGGGGCGCGGTACAATGAGCAGTTCTTC. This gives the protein CASSQRIQGARYNEQFF.

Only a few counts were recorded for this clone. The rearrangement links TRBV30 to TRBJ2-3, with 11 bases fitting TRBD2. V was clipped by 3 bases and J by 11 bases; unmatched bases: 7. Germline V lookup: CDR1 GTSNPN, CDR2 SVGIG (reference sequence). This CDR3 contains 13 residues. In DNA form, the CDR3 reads TGTGCCTGGAGCCTCTTAGGACTAGCGGGGCAGTATTTT. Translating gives CAWSLLGLAGQYF.

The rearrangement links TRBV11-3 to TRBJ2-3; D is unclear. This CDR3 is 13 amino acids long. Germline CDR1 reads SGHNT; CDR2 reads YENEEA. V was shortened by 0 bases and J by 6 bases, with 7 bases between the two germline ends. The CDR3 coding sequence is TGTGCCAGCAGCTTAGACTCGGTTGATACGCAGTATTTT. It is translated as CASSLDSVDTQYF. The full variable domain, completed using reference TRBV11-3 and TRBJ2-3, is EAGVVQSPRYKIIEKKQPVAFWCNPISGHNTLYWYLQNLGQGPELLIRYENEEAVDDSQLPKDRFSAERLKGVDSTLKIQPAELGDSAVYLCASSLDSVDTQYFGPGTRLTVL.

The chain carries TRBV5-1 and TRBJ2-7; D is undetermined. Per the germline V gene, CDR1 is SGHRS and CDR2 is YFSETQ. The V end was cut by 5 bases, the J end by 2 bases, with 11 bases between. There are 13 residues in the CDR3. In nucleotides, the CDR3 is TGCGCCAGCAGATACGGGTCAACCTACGAGCAGTACTTC. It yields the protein CASRYGSTYEQYF.

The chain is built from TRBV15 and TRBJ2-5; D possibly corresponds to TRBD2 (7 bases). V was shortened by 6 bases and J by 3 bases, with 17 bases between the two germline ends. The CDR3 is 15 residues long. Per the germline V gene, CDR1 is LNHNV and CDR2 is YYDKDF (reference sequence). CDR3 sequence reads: CATRGGGRVEETQYF. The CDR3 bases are TGTGCCACCAGAGGGGGGGGTAGGGTGGAAGAGACCCAGTACTTC.

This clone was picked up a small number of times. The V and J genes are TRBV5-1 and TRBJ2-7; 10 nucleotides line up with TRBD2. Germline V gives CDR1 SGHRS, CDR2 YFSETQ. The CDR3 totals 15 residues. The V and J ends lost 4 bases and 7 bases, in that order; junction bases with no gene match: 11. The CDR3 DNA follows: TGCGCCAGCAGCGCAATGACTAGCGGGTATGGTGAGCAGTACTTC. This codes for CASSAMTSGYGEQYF.

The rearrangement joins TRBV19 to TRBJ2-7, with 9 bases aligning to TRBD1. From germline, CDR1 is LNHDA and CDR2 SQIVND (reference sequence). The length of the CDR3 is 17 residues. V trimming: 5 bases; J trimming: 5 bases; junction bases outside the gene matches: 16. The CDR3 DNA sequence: TGTGCCAGTAGTGGCTATTACAGGGGGCGCGGTGTCCACGAGCAGTACTTC. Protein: CASSGYYRGRGVHEQYF.

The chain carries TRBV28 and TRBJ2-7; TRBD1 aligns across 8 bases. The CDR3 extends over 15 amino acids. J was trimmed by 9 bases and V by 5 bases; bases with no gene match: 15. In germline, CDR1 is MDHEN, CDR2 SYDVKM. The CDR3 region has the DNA TGTGCCAGCAGTCTGACCGGGACAGGCGAATCTAGGCAGTACTTC. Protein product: CASSLTGTGESRQYF.

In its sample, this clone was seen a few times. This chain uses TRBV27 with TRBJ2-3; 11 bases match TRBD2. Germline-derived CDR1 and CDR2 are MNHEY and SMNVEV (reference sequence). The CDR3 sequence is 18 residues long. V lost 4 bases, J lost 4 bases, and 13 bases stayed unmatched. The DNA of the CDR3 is TGTGCCAGCAGTTCCGTTAGTAGCGGGAGGGCCGGCGCAGATACGCAGTATTTT. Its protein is CASSSVSSGRAGADTQYF.

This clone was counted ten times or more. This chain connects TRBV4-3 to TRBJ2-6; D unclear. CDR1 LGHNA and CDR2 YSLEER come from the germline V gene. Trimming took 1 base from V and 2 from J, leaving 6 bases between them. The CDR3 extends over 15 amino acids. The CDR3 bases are TGCGCCAGCAGCCAAGCCCATGCTGGGGCCAACGTCCTGACTTTC. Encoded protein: CASSQAHAGANVLTF.

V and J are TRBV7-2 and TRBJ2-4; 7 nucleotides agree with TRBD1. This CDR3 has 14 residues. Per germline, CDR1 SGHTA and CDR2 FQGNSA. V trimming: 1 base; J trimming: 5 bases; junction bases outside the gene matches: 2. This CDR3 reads CASSLGQGENIQYF. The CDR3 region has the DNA TGTGCCAGCAGCTTAGGCCAGGGGGAAAACATTCAGTACTTC. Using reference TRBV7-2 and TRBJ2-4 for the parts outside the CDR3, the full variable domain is GAGVSQSPSNKVTEKGKDVELRCDPISGHTALYWYRQSLGQGLEFLIYFQGNSAPDKSGLPSDRFSAERTGGSVSTLTIQRTQQEDSAVYLCASSLGQGENIQYFGAGTRLSVL.

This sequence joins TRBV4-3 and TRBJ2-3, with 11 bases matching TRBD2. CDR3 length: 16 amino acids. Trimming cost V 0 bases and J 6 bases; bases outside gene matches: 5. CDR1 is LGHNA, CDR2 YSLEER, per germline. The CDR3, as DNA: TGCGCCAGCAGCCAAGAGGGTAGCGGGGGGGCGGATACGCAGTATTTT. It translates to CASSQEGSGGADTQYF.

This CDR3 reads CASSLRHTRWSFF. The CDR3, as DNA: TGTGCCAGCAGTTTGCGCCATACTCGCTGGTCTTTCTTT. The chain is built from TRBV28 and TRBJ1-1; no reliable D call. The length of the CDR3 is 13 residues. Germline-derived CDR1 and CDR2 are MDHEN and SYDVKM. The V gene lost 3 bases and the J gene lost 12 bases, with 17 bases spanning the gap.

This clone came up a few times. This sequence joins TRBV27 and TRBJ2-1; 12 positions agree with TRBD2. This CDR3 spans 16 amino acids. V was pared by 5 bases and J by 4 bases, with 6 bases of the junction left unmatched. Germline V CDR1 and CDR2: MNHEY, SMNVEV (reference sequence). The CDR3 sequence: CASSPGGLAGYNEQFF. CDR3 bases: TGTGCCAGCAGTCCGGGGGGACTAGCGGGTTACAATGAGCAGTTCTTC.

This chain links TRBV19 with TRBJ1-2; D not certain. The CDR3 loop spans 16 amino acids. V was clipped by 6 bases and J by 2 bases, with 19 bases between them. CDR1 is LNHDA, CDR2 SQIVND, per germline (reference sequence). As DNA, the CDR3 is TGTGCCAGTAGCCAAATTTTCAAGTCAGGAAACTATGGCTACACCTTC. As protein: CASSQIFKSGNYGYTF.

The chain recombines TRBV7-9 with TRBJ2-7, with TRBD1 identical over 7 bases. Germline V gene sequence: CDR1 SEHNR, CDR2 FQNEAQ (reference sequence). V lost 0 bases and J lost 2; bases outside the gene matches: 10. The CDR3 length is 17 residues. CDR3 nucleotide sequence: TGTGCCAGCAGCTTAGCGTACCTCGGGACAGATACCTACGAGCAGTACTTC. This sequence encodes CASSLAYLGTDTYEQYF. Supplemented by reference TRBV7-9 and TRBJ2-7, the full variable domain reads DTGVSQNPRHKITKRGQNVTFRCDPISEHNRLYWYRQTLGQGPEFLTYFQNEAQLEKSRLLSDRFSAERPKGSFSTLEIQRTEQGDSAMYLCASSLAYLGTDTYEQYFGPGTRLTVT.

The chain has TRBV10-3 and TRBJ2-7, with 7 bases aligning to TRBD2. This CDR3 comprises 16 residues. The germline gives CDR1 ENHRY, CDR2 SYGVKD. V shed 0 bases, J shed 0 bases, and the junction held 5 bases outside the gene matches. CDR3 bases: TGTGCCATCAGTGAGTCCCTAGCGGCCCTCTCCTACGAGCAGTACTTC. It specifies CAISESLAALSYEQYF.

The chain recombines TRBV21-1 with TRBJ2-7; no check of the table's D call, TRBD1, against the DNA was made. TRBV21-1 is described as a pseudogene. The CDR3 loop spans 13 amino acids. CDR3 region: CASSATGAYEQYF. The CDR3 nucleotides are TGTGCCAGCAGCGCTACAGGGGCCTACGAGCAGTACTTC.

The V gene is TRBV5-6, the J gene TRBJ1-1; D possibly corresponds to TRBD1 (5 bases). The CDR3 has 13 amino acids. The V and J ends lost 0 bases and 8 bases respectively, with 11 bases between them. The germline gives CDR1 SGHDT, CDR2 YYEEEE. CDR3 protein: CASSLANGGEAFF. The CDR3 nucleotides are TGTGCCAGCAGCTTGGCCAACGGGGGAGAAGCTTTCTTT.